These T cell receptor beta chains were read from a single sample in a study of blood T cell repertoires in COVID-19. The repertoire was sequenced with immunoSEQ multiplex PCR; TCRdb's copy has only in-frame clones and lacks some. Here the sample spans some 75,000 clones, around 80% being singletons. The source material was peripheral blood. The receptors derive from a man aged 45-65 years with COVID-19, enrolled during active disease. CDR3s include the opening cysteine and the closing phenylalanine or tryptophan. D genes are given only for firm matches. Clone size is given for some rows only: seen once, a few or many times, or a class if the clone is expanded.

>TRBD1|.|TRBJ1-2|TRBV28
CASSPTRDRLNYGYTF
TGTGCCAGCAGCCCGACCCGGGACAGGCTTAACTATGGCTACACCTTC
>.|.|TRBJ1-2|TRBV27
CASSLTVNYGYTF
TGTGCCAGCAGTTTAACAGTTAACTATGGCTACACCTTC
>TRBD1|once|TRBJ1-5|TRBV27
CASRETGADQPQHF
TGTGCCAGCAGGGAGACAGGGGCCGATCAGCCCCAGCATTTT
>.|.|TRBJ1-5|TRBV28
CASSTYSNQPQHF
TGTGCCAGCAGTACTTATAGCAATCAGCCCCAGCATTTT
>TRBD2|few|TRBJ2-1|TRBV5-4
CASSLGGSSEQFF
TGTGCCAGCAGCTTGGGCGGGAGCAGCGAGCAGTTCTTC
>.|.|TRBJ2-4|TRBV5-1
CASSLSGSILAKNIQYF
TGCGCCAGCAGCTTATCCGGGTCAATACTAGCCAAAAACATTCAGTACTTC
>TRBD1|once|TRBJ2-3|TRBV9
CASSDRDRGGTQYF
TGTGCCAGCAGCGACCGGGACAGGGGAGGTACGCAGTATTTT
>TRBD2|few|TRBJ2-7|TRBV7-2
CASSFSASGIYEQYF
TGTGCCAGCAGCTTCTCGGCTAGCGGGATCTACGAGCAGTACTTC
>.|.|TRBJ2-3|TRBV11-2
CASSLGYTRVKDHTDTQYF
TGTGCCAGCAGCTTAGGTTACACCCGGGTTAAGGATCACACAGATACGCAGTATTTT
>.|few|TRBJ2-7|TRBV27
CASSFNRAREQYF
TGTGCCAGCAGTTTTAACAGGGCTCGAGAGCAGTACTTC
>.|.|TRBJ2-5|TRBV9
CASSRQAGHETQYF
TGTGCCAGCAGTAGACAGGCAGGGCACGAGACCCAGTACTTC
>.|.|TRBJ1-1|TRBV7-2
CASSFTAGNTEAFF
TGTGCCAGCAGCTTCACGGCGGGGAACACTGAAGCTTTCTTT
>.|.|TRBJ2-5|TRBV4-2
CASSLRTGGETQYF
TGTGCCAGCAGCCTCCGGACAGGAGGGGAGACCCAGTACTTC
>.|few|TRBJ2-7|TRBV28
CASSLARLGSSYEQYF
TGTGCCAGCAGTTTAGCGAGGCTAGGTAGCTCCTACGAGCAGTACTTC
>TRBD2|.|TRBJ2-7|TRBV5-1
CASSISGREVEQYF
TGCGCCAGCAGCATTAGCGGGAGAGAAGTCGAGCAGTACTTC
>TRBD1|.|TRBJ2-3|TRBV12-3/TRBV12-4
CASSRQGETQYF
TGTGCCAGCAGCCGGCAGGGGGAAACGCAGTATTTT
>.|.|TRBJ2-1|TRBV5-6
CASSSLSRGNSYNEQFF
TGTGCCAGCAGCTCCCTGAGTAGGGGGAACTCCTACAATGAGCAGTTCTTC
>TRBD1|.|TRBJ1-2|TRBV28
CASSPMGQGVIGYTF
TGTGCCAGCAGTCCGATGGGACAGGGGGTGATTGGCTACACCTTC
>TRBD2|once|TRBJ2-3|TRBV7-6
CASSRVGGVTDTQYF
TGTGCCAGCAGCCGGGTCGGGGGGGTCACAGATACGCAGTATTTT
>TRBD2|.|TRBJ2-1|TRBV6-5
CASSWGLAGVNEQFF
TGTGCCAGCAGTTGGGGACTAGCGGGAGTTAATGAGCAGTTCTTC
>.|.|TRBJ1-2|TRBV3-1/TRBV3-2
CASSQASVSYGF
TGTGCCAGCAGCCAAGCTTCGGTAAGCTACGGCTTC
>TRBD1|.|TRBJ2-1|TRBV13
CASSWTGTYNEQFF
TGTGCCAGCAGCTGGACAGGGACCTACAATGAGCAGTTCTTC
>.|.|TRBJ1-5|TRBV9
CASSGGGNQPQHF
TGTGCCAGCAGCGGAGGGGGTAATCAGCCCCAGCATTTT
>TRBD1|.|TRBJ1-1|TRBV20-1
CSASWDRSTEAFF
TGCAGTGCTAGTTGGGACAGGTCTACTGAAGCTTTCTTT
>TRBD2|.|TRBJ2-7|TRBV28
CASSGLAEGRWSYEQYF
TGTGCCAGCAGCGGCCTAGCGGAAGGCCGGTGGTCCTACGAGCAGTACTTC
>TRBD2|.|TRBJ2-7|TRBV29-1
CSVSLAGDEQYF
TGCAGCGTTAGTCTAGCGGGAGACGAGCAGTACTTC
>.|once|TRBJ2-2|TRBV6-5
CASNRNTGELFF
TGTGCCAGCAATAGAAACACCGGGGAGCTGTTTTTT
>TRBD1|.|TRBJ1-2|TRBV29-1
CSVRTGTGGGYTF
TGCAGCGTTCGCACCGGGACAGGAGGGGGCTACACCTTC
>.|once|TRBJ2-5|TRBV5-1
CASSLGGQTIETQYF
TGCGCCAGCAGCTTGGGGGGCCAAACAATAGAGACCCAGTACTTC
>TRBD2|.|TRBJ2-7|TRBV20-1
CSASEGLASSYEQYF
TGCAGTGCTAGTGAAGGACTAGCGAGCTCCTACGAGCAGTACTTC
>TRBD1|.|TRBJ1-1|TRBV6-6
CASSTRGPGTEAFF
TGTGCCAGCAGTACGAGGGGGCCGGGGACTGAAGCTTTCTTT
>TRBD1|.|TRBJ2-4|TRBV18
CASSADRGNIQYF
TGTGCCAGCTCGGCGGACAGGGGTAACATTCAGTACTTC
>TRBD1|.|TRBJ2-7|TRBV27
CASSFRGLGSYEQYF
TGTGCCAGCAGTTTCAGGGGGCTAGGATCCTACGAGCAGTACTTC
>.|.|TRBJ2-1|TRBV9
CASSSRPGMAQFF
TGTGCCAGCAGCTCGCGACCGGGGATGGCGCAGTTCTTC
>.|.|TRBJ1-5|TRBV19
CASSIEVSRDQPQHF
TGTGCCAGTAGTATAGAGGTGTCACGGGATCAGCCCCAGCATTTT
>.|.|TRBJ1-1|TRBV5-1
CASSLDPGGTEAFF
TGCGCCAGCAGCTTGGATCCGGGTGGCACTGAAGCTTTCTTT